This T cell receptor (beta chain) comes out of a study of regulatory T cells in long-lasting Graves disease. Building the TCR beta libraries relied on iRepertoire HTBI primers, and CDR3 regions underwent Arm-PCR. Each CDR3 protein is one row after TCRdb ran MiXCR on the multiplex PCR reads. The repertoire holds 500,000 to 800,000 distinct CDR3 sequences, with 25% to 35% as singletons. This clonotype was counted only a few times. Its antigen remains unidentified. Points from the study as a whole: Sample size, which was small, may have reduced accuracy. The persistent group shared around 2,700 public clonotypes, more than the approximately 890 shared by new patients. Repertoires from persistent disease leaned toward TRBV28, TRBJ1-2 and TRBJ2-5.

Time point indicated: persistent/refractory GD, antithyroid drugs over 5 years with positive TRAb. The TCR library was made from RNA that had been extracted from PBMCs in TRIzol. Diagnosing Graves' disease relied on the American Thyroid Association guidelines. Trimming took off 3 bases at V and 3 bases at J, with 17 bases between the two ends. The CDR3 is 15 amino acids. CDR1 and CDR2 from the germline V gene are SQVTM and ANQGSEA. The input for sequencing was peripheral blood mononuclear cells (PBMCs), taken when the disease was refractory, from a patient treated with antithyroid drugs. The receptor's source is a female donor with Graves disease. The chain links TRBV29-1 to TRBJ1-2; D might be TRBD1 (6 bases). CDR3 in DNA: TGCAGCGTTGAGAGCGCAGGGGATTGGGACTATGGCTACACCTTC. It specifies CSVESAGDWDYGYTF.